This T cell receptor beta chain is from a study of Tregs in tolerant kidney transplant recipients (dated by TCRdb to between 2018 and 2021). Some background on the complete study: TCRbeta sequencing was used in the study to identify donor-specific regulatory T cells before combined kidney and bone marrow transplantation, and the identified cells were then tracked after transplant. Several methods of expanding Tregs specific for an allogeneic donor were compared by TCRbeta repertoire sequencing in a few healthy controls.

The full study reports these points: Biological reproducibility was not directly addressed, though technical replication error appeared minimal. The most biologically relevant and donor-specific TCRbeta repertoire appeared to be identified by expanding Tregs with activated donor B cells. Because the study included only a small number of patients, the results must be confirmed in larger populations and under other immunosuppression protocols.

Unstimulated Tregs (CD4+CD25+CD127-), CD4+ non-Tregs (CD4+CD25-), CD4 and CD8 cells were FACS-sorted from thawed PBMCs. Healthy control blood was obtained either as purchased buffy coats or from healthy volunteers. Healthy control blood was separated into PBMCs by Ficoll density gradient and cryopreserved, and patient PBMCs were collected both before and after transplant. Concerning this clone itself: Its antigen is unknown. Base qualities are not recorded, but no much larger clone differs from it by a single base.

Genomic DNA was extracted from sorted cells with the QIAGEN DNeasy Blood and Tissue Kit for TCRbeta CDR3 sequencing. Through immunoSEQ, high-throughput TCRbeta CDR3 sequencing was done commercially, including PCR amplification with internal controls and bias correction. Per the authors' processing: A unique productive TCRbeta sequence was defined by the CDR3 nucleotide sequence when primers matched, and otherwise by the CDR3 amino acid sequence together with the Vbeta and Jbeta genes. To correct sorting error, sequences shared between sorted populations at a frequency ratio of 2:1 or less were removed; the rest were assigned to the higher population. Donor-reactive sequences were defined as at least 5-fold expanded in CFSE-low cells versus unstimulated cells, with frequency of at least 0.01% in CFSE-low cells. Jensen-Shannon divergence, calculated on the top 100 TCRbeta sequences ranked by frequency, was used to quantify repertoire divergence. For any sample with multiple sequencing runs, sorting error was corrected in each run separately before the runs were pooled. The source is immuneACCESS, and TCRdb retained only in-frame sequences with V and J called. Part of the clones is not carried over; for the studies checked, unresolved V genes explain less than half of this, and the remainder is unexplained. That table furnishes V, J and clone size, whereas the DNA furnished D and trimming. The table for this sample lists fewer than 150,000 clones; about 90% of them were counted only once. The top ten clonotypes cover approximately 0.6% of the sample.

The source of this sequence is a human donor in good health. Material: CD4+ T cells from blood.

The DNA sequence reads TGTGCCAGCAGCTTGGAACAGGGTACTAGAACCAATGAGCAGTTCTTC. This gives the protein CASSLEQGTRTNEQFF. Recombination joined TRBV5-8 with TRBJ2-1; matching of 6 bases hints at TRBD1 as the D gene. Deletion took 0 bases off V and 6 bases off J, with a span of 16 bases between the germline ends. CDR1 and CDR2 were assigned from the germline V gene as SGHTS and YDEGEE. The CDR3 numbers 16 residues from cysteine through phenylalanine. Of all the DNA, just the CDR3 is kept, 48 bases in frame from base 1.